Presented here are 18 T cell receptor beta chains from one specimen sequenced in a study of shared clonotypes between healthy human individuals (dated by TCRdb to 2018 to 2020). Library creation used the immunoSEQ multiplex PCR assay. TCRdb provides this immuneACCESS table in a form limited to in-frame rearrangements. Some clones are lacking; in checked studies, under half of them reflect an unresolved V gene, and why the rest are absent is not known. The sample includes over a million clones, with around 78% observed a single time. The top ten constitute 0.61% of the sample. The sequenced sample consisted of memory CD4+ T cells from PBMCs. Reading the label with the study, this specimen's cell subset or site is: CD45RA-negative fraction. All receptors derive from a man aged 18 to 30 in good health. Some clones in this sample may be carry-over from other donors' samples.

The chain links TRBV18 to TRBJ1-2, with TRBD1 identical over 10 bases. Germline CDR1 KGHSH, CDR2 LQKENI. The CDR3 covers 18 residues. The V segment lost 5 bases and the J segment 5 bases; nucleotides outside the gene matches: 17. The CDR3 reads CASSMGQGTSSGGYGYTF. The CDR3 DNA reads TGTGCCAGCTCAATGGGACAGGGGACATCCTCCGGTGGGTATGGCTACACCTTC.

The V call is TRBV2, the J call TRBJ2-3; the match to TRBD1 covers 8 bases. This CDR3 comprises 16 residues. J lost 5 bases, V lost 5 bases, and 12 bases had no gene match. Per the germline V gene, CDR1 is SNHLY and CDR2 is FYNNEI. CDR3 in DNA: TGTGCCAGCAGTAGACTGGACAGGGTGAGGATAGATACGCAGTATTTT. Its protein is CASSRLDRVRIDTQYF.

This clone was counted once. The CDR3: CASSHQLAGSSYEQYF. The CDR3 nucleotides read TGTGCCAGCAGCCACCAACTAGCGGGGAGCTCCTACGAGCAGTACTTC. This chain joins TRBV4-2 and TRBJ2-7; TRBD2 aligns across 10 bases. The CDR3 runs to 16 residues. CDR1 is LGHNA and CDR2 is YNFKEQ in the germline V gene. The J segment lost 0 bases and the V segment lost 3 bases, leaving 5 bases of the junction unmatched.

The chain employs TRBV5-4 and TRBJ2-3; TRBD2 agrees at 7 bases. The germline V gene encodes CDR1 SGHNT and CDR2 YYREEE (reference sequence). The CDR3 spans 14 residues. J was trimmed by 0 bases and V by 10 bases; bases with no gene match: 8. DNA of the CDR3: TGTGCCTCGCCGGGGGGTTCGAGCACAGATACGCAGTATTTT. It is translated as CASPGGSSTDTQYF.

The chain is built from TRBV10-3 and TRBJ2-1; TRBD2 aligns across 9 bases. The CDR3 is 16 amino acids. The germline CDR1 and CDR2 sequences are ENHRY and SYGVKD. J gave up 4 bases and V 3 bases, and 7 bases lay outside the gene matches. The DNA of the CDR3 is TGTGCCATCAGTGATGTGCGGCTAGCGGGGTACAATGAGCAGTTCTTC. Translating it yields CAISDVRLAGYNEQFF.

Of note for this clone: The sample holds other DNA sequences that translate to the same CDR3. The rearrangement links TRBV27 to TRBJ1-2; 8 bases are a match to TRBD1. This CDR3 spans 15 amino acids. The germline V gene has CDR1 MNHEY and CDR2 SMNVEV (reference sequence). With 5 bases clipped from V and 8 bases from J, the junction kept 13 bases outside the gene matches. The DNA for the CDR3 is TGTGCCAGCAGTCCTAGGGACAGGCCACTCGGGGGCTACACCTTC. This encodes CASSPRDRPLGGYTF.

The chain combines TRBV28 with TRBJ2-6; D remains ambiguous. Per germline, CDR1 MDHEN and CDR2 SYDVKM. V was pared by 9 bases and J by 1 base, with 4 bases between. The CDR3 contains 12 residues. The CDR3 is CASKSGANVLTF. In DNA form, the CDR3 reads TGTGCCAGTAAGTCTGGGGCCAACGTCCTGACTTTC.

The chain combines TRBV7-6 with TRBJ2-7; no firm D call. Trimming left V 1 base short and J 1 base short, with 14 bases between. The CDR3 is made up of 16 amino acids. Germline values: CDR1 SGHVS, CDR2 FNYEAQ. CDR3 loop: CASSLGLGRRSYEQYF. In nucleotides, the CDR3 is TGTGCCAGCAGCTTAGGTTTAGGCAGGCGGTCCTACGAGCAGTACTTC.

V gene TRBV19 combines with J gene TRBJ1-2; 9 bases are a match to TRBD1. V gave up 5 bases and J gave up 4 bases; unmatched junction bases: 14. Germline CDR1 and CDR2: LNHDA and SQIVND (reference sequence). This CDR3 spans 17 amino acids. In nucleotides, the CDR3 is TGTGCCAGTAGTGCTCCCTTGGGACAGGGACGTGGCTATGGCTACACCTTC. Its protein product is CASSAPLGQGRGYGYTF. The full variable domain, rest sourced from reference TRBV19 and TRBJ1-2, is DGGITQSPKYLFRKEGQNVTLSCEQNLNHDAMYWYRQDPGQGLRLIYYSQIVNDFQKGDIAEGYSVSREKKESFPLTVTSAQKNPTAFYLCASSAPLGQGRGYGYTFGSGTRLTVV.

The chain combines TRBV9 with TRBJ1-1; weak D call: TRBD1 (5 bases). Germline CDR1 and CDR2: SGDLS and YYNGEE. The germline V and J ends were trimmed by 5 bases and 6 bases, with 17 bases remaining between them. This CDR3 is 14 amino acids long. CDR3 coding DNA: TGTGCCAGCAGTGCTACACTAAGGGACCCTGAAGCTTTCTTT. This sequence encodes CASSATLRDPEAFF.

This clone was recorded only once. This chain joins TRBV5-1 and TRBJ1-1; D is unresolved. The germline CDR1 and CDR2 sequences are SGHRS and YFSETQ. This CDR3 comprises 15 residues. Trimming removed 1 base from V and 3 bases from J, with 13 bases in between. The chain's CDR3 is CASSLSVTTDTEAFF. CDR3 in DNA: TGCGCCAGCAGCTTGTCTGTGACAACCGACACTGAAGCTTTCTTT.

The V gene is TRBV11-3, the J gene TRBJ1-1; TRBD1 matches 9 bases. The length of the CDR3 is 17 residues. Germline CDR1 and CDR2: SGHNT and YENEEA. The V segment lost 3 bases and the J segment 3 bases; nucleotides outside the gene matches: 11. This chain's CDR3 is CASSFGTGRSTYTEAFF. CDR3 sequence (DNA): TGTGCCAGCAGCTTCGGGACAGGGAGGTCTACGTACACTGAAGCTTTCTTT.

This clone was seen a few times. CDR3 DNA sequence: TGTGCCAGCAGCTTAAGGGACAGGGCAGAGCAGTACTTC. Translated: CASSLRDRAEQYF. The chain has TRBV7-3 and TRBJ2-7, with 9 bases fitting TRBD1. Germline V gene sequence: CDR1 SGHTA, CDR2 FQGTGA. The ends lost 1 base at V and 7 bases at J; junction bases unmatched: 2. The CDR3 is made up of 13 amino acids.

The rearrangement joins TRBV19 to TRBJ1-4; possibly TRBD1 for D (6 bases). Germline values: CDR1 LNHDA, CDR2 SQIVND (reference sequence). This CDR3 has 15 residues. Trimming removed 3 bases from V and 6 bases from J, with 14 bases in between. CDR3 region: CASSMAGTLDEKLFF. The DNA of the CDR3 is TGTGCCAGTAGTATGGCAGGGACATTGGATGAAAAACTGTTTTTT.

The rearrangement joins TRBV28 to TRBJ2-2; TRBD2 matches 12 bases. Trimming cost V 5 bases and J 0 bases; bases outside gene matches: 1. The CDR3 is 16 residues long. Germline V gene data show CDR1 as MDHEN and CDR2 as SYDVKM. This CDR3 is CASSLAGGPNTGELFF. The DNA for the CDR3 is TGTGCCAGCAGTCTAGCGGGAGGGCCGAACACCGGGGAGCTGTTTTTT.

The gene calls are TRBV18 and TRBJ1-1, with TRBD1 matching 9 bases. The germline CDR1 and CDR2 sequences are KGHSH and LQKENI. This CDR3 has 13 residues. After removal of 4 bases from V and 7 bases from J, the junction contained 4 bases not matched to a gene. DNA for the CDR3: TGTGCCAGCTCACGGGACAGGGAAAGTGAAGCTTTCTTT. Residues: CASSRDRESEAFF.

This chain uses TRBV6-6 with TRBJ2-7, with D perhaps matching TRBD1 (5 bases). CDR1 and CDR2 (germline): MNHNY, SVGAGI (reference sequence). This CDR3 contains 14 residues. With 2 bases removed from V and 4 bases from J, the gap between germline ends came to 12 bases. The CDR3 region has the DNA TGTGCCAGCAGTTACACAGGCCCCGGGTACGAGCAGTACTTC. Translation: CASSYTGPGYEQYF.

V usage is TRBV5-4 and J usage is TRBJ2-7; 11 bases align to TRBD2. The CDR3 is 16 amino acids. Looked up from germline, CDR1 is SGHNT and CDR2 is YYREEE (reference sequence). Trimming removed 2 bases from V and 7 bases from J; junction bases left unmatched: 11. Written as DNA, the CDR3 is TGTGCCAGCAGCTTCCCCCTAGCGGGAGGTGGTGGGGAGCAGTACTTC. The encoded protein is CASSFPLAGGGGEQYF.